Sequencing of this TCR beta chain was carried out in a study of type 1 regulatory T cells (dated by TCRdb to the early 2020s). Broadly, across the study: An in vitro protocol by which a Tr1-enriched, alloantigen-specific CD4 T cell product named T-allo10 was generated was characterized in the study. T-allo10 was being evaluated clinically in patients with hematological malignancies who were receiving allogeneic hematopoietic stem cell transplantation.

The CDR3 goes from the cysteine to the phenylalanine over 12 residues. The sequence is cut down to CDR3 DNA, 36 bases in frame from base 1. The junction shows trimming of 4 bases on V and 4 bases on J, plus 7 bases between the germline ends. The germline V gene sets CDR1 to SNHLY and CDR2 to FYNNEI. Instrument on record: Illumina MiSeq. The public reads were run again by TCRdb, first through fastp at Q25 and then through MiXCR, and only productive beta chains were kept. Under each unique CDR3 protein, matching rows form one entry showing the most common genes and DNA. The sample table holds about 18,000 distinct CDR3 sequences, of which about 10% were seen once. The ten largest clones represent 2.8% of the sample. This clonotype has at least ten counts. What antigen it recognizes has not been identified. Base qualities are missing; no much larger clone stands one base away.

What was sequenced was CD4+ T cells, either the whole sample or a sorted fraction (not recorded which). In this chain, TRBV2 is recombined with TRBJ1-2; the D segment cannot be called with confidence. This clonotype originated in a human donor in good health. The nucleotide sequence reads TGTGCCAGCAGTGCGCGCTCCTATGGCTACACCTTC. Translated, this is CASSARSYGYTF.